These T cell receptor beta chains were read from a single sample in a study of control samples from healthy donors and cancer patients. This table comes from immunoSEQ multiplex PCR, and its TCRdb copy is limited to in-frame clones, with some not included. Of tens of thousands of clones in the sample, approximately 90% are singletons; the top ten hold roughly 2%. Input material: PBMCs. Receptor source: a woman aged 55-70 years with head and neck cancer. CDR3s include the opening cysteine and the closing phenylalanine or tryptophan. Each record gives: clone size, D gene, J gene, V gene, CDR3 DNA, CDR3 protein. D genes are given only for firm matches. The size field is filled for only some rows; it gives once, few, many or a size class.

abundance: -; d_gene: -; j_gene: TRBJ1-3; v_gene: TRBV7-9; CDR3nt: TGTGCCAGCAGCTTAGGGACAGCTGGAAACACCATATATTTT; CDR3aa: CASSLGTAGNTIYF
abundance: -; d_gene: -; j_gene: TRBJ2-2; v_gene: TRBV24-1; CDR3nt: TGTGCCACCAGTGATACCACCGCCGGGGAGCTGTTTTTT; CDR3aa: CATSDTTAGELFF
abundance: -; d_gene: -; j_gene: TRBJ2-3; v_gene: TRBV27; CDR3nt: TGTGCCAGCAGTTCCGGGTTAATTACGCAGTATTTT; CDR3aa: CASSSGLITQYF
abundance: -; d_gene: -; j_gene: TRBJ1-1; v_gene: TRBV12-3/TRBV12-4; CDR3nt: TGTGCCAGCATCTCACGGGGGAACACTGAAGCTTTCTTT; CDR3aa: CASISRGNTEAFF
abundance: -; d_gene: TRBD2; j_gene: TRBJ2-1; v_gene: TRBV5-1; CDR3nt: TGCGCCAGCAGCCCCAGGACTAGCGGGAGCACCTACAATGAGCAGTTCTTC; CDR3aa: CASSPRTSGSTYNEQFF
abundance: few; d_gene: -; j_gene: TRBJ2-2; v_gene: TRBV7-2; CDR3nt: TGTGCCAGCAGCTCAGCCCAGGGGGGAAACACCGGGGAGCTGTTTTTT; CDR3aa: CASSSAQGGNTGELFF
abundance: -; d_gene: TRBD1; j_gene: TRBJ1-2; v_gene: TRBV27; CDR3nt: TGTGCCAGCAGTCTAACCCGGGACAGGGCTAACTATGGCTACACCTTC; CDR3aa: CASSLTRDRANYGYTF
abundance: -; d_gene: -; j_gene: TRBJ1-1; v_gene: TRBV5-4; CDR3nt: TGTGCCAGTACGGGACTATCCGCCGACACTGAAGCTTTCTTT; CDR3aa: CASTGLSADTEAFF
abundance: once; d_gene: -; j_gene: TRBJ2-5; v_gene: TRBV7-8; CDR3nt: TGTGCCAGCAGCCTAGCCGGAGGCGGGGAGACCCAGTACTTC; CDR3aa: CASSLAGGGETQYF
abundance: -; d_gene: TRBD2; j_gene: TRBJ2-1; v_gene: TRBV19; CDR3nt: TGTGCCAGTAGTCCAATGAGCGGGGGCTCCTACAATGAGCAGTTCTTC; CDR3aa: CASSPMSGGSYNEQFF
abundance: -; d_gene: TRBD2; j_gene: TRBJ2-1; v_gene: TRBV7-7; CDR3nt: TGTGCCAGCAGCCGAGGGACTAGCGTACATAGCTCCTACAATGAGCAGTTCTTC; CDR3aa: CASSRGTSVHSSYNEQFF
abundance: -; d_gene: -; j_gene: TRBJ2-6; v_gene: TRBV24-1; CDR3nt: TGTGCCACCGGAGAGGACTCTGGGGCCAACGTCCTGACTTTC; CDR3aa: CATGEDSGANVLTF
abundance: -; d_gene: -; j_gene: TRBJ1-1; v_gene: TRBV5-6; CDR3nt: TGTGCCAGCAGCCTGGGAGGGAGTTGGAACACTGAAGCTTTCTTT; CDR3aa: CASSLGGSWNTEAFF
abundance: -; d_gene: -; j_gene: TRBJ2-5; v_gene: TRBV3-1/TRBV3-2; CDR3nt: TGTGCCAGCAGCCAAGAGAGCCCCGGGCGACAGACACAAGAGACCCAGTACTTC; CDR3aa: CASSQESPGRQTQETQYF
abundance: -; d_gene: -; j_gene: TRBJ2-7; v_gene: TRBV15; CDR3nt: TGTGCCACCAGCAGAGATCAGCGGAGGGGCGAGCAGTACTTC; CDR3aa: CATSRDQRRGEQYF
abundance: -; d_gene: -; j_gene: TRBJ2-7; v_gene: TRBV11-1; CDR3nt: TGTGCCAGCATGCCGGGGACTGACTACGAGCAGTACTTC; CDR3aa: CASMPGTDYEQYF
abundance: -; d_gene: TRBD1; j_gene: TRBJ1-2; v_gene: TRBV2; CDR3nt: TGTGCCAGCGGCCAACAGGGGATCTATGGCTACACCTTC; CDR3aa: CASGQQGIYGYTF
abundance: -; d_gene: -; j_gene: TRBJ1-5; v_gene: TRBV5-5; CDR3nt: TGTGCCAGCAGCTTGTTGACAGGAGGTCAGCCCCAGCATTTT; CDR3aa: CASSLLTGGQPQHF
abundance: -; d_gene: TRBD2; j_gene: TRBJ2-7; v_gene: TRBV3-1/TRBV3-2; CDR3nt: TGTGCCAGCAGACATAGCGGGGTGACCTACGAGCAGTACTTC; CDR3aa: CASRHSGVTYEQYF
abundance: once; d_gene: TRBD1; j_gene: TRBJ1-5; v_gene: TRBV28; CDR3nt: TGTGCCAGCAGTTTACCCCTGGGACAGGGGGGAGGTAGGCCCCAGCATTTT; CDR3aa: CASSLPLGQGGGRPQHF
abundance: -; d_gene: TRBD1; j_gene: TRBJ2-1; v_gene: TRBV6-6; CDR3nt: TGTGCCAGCAGTTACTATGGGACAGGTGCTTATGAGCAGTTCTTC; CDR3aa: CASSYYGTGAYEQFF
abundance: once; d_gene: TRBD1; j_gene: TRBJ2-7; v_gene: TRBV19; CDR3nt: TGTGCCAGTAGTATAACAGGGGAGTCCTACGAGCAGTACTTC; CDR3aa: CASSITGESYEQYF
abundance: -; d_gene: TRBD1; j_gene: TRBJ2-5; v_gene: TRBV19; CDR3nt: TGTGCCAGTACCCGCTCCGGGACAGGGGGCCATCGGACCCAGTACTTC; CDR3aa: CASTRSGTGGHRTQYF
abundance: -; d_gene: -; j_gene: TRBJ2-7; v_gene: TRBV19; CDR3nt: TGTGCCAGTAGTATCGTCTGGCCATACGAGCAGTACTTC; CDR3aa: CASSIVWPYEQYF
abundance: -; d_gene: TRBD1; j_gene: TRBJ2-5; v_gene: TRBV15; CDR3nt: TGTGCCACCAGCGAAAGGAGGACAGGGGAAGAGACCCAGTACTTC; CDR3aa: CATSERRTGEETQYF
abundance: -; d_gene: TRBD1; j_gene: TRBJ2-6; v_gene: TRBV7-3; CDR3nt: TGTGCCAGCAGCCCGCCCGGGACAGGGGGTCCTGGGGCCAACGTCCTGACTTTC; CDR3aa: CASSPPGTGGPGANVLTF
abundance: -; d_gene: TRBD1; j_gene: TRBJ2-5; v_gene: TRBV2; CDR3nt: TGTGCCAGCAGATTCGGACGAGGACAGGGCCAAGAGACCCAGTACTTC; CDR3aa: CASRFGRGQGQETQYF
abundance: -; d_gene: -; j_gene: TRBJ2-1; v_gene: TRBV9; CDR3nt: TGTGCCAGCAGCGTACGGTGGGAGAACAATGAGCAGTTCTTC; CDR3aa: CASSVRWENNEQFF
abundance: -; d_gene: TRBD2; j_gene: TRBJ2-7; v_gene: TRBV29-1; CDR3nt: TGCAGCGTTGAACTTTCTAGCGGCATACGCGAGCAGTACTTC; CDR3aa: CSVELSSGIREQYF
abundance: -; d_gene: -; j_gene: TRBJ2-2; v_gene: TRBV20-1; CDR3nt: TGCAGTGCTAGTCGGTCTCTGAACACCGGGGAGCTGTTTTTT; CDR3aa: CSASRSLNTGELFF
abundance: once; d_gene: -; j_gene: TRBJ2-6; v_gene: TRBV7-9; CDR3nt: TGTGCCAGCAGCCCTAATATTGGGGCCAACGTCCTGACTTTC; CDR3aa: CASSPNIGANVLTF
abundance: -; d_gene: TRBD2; j_gene: TRBJ2-1; v_gene: TRBV27; CDR3nt: TGTGCCAGCAGTGCTCCGGCTAGCGGGAGGAATGAGCAGTTCTTC; CDR3aa: CASSAPASGRNEQFF
abundance: -; d_gene: -; j_gene: TRBJ1-6; v_gene: TRBV28; CDR3nt: TGTGCCAGCAGTCCCAACTACAGGACTTCACCCCTCCACTTT; CDR3aa: CASSPNYRTSPLHF
abundance: -; d_gene: -; j_gene: TRBJ1-1; v_gene: TRBV4-1; CDR3nt: TGCGCCAGCCCACCCTCACCCACAGGCTCCGAAGCTTTCTTT; CDR3aa: CASPPSPTGSEAFF
abundance: -; d_gene: -; j_gene: TRBJ1-1; v_gene: TRBV20-1; CDR3nt: TGCAGTGCCTTCGCCACTGAAGCTTTCTTT; CDR3aa: CSAFATEAFF
abundance: -; d_gene: -; j_gene: TRBJ2-3; v_gene: TRBV30; CDR3nt: TGTGCCTGGAGTGTACGCGTTGCAAGCACAGATACGCAGTATTTT; CDR3aa: CAWSVRVASTDTQYF
abundance: -; d_gene: TRBD1; j_gene: TRBJ2-3; v_gene: TRBV6-5; CDR3nt: TGTGCCAGCAGTTACGGGACAGGGCTGACAGATACGCAGTATTTT; CDR3aa: CASSYGTGLTDTQYF
abundance: -; d_gene: -; j_gene: TRBJ2-3; v_gene: TRBV2; CDR3nt: TGTGCCAGCCGAGGAGGGAGGACAGATACGCAGTATTTT; CDR3aa: CASRGGRTDTQYF
abundance: -; d_gene: -; j_gene: TRBJ1-2; v_gene: TRBV6-1; CDR3nt: TGTGCCAGCAGTGAGCTAGCAGGGCCCTATGGCTACACCTTC; CDR3aa: CASSELAGPYGYTF
abundance: -; d_gene: -; j_gene: TRBJ2-1; v_gene: TRBV19; CDR3nt: TGTGCCAGTAGTATTTCTCTAGCAGTCAATGAGCAGTTCTTC; CDR3aa: CASSISLAVNEQFF
abundance: -; d_gene: -; j_gene: TRBJ1-1; v_gene: TRBV5-4; CDR3nt: TGTGCCAGCAGCTTAGGATTGACGGGGGCTGAAGCTTTCTTT; CDR3aa: CASSLGLTGAEAFF
abundance: -; d_gene: TRBD1; j_gene: TRBJ1-4; v_gene: TRBV2; CDR3nt: TGTGCCAGCAGTGACGGGGACAGAGAAAAACTGTTTTTT; CDR3aa: CASSDGDREKLFF
abundance: -; d_gene: -; j_gene: TRBJ1-1; v_gene: TRBV3-1/TRBV3-2; CDR3nt: TGTGCCAGCAGCCCCTCAGAAGGGCTAGCGACTGAAGCTTTCTTT; CDR3aa: CASSPSEGLATEAFF
abundance: -; d_gene: TRBD1; j_gene: TRBJ1-2; v_gene: TRBV29-1; CDR3nt: TGCAGCGTTGAAGCGCTTGGACAGGGGGCGCCGGGTGCGGTATATGGCTACACCTTC; CDR3aa: CSVEALGQGAPGAVYGYTF
abundance: -; d_gene: -; j_gene: TRBJ1-3; v_gene: TRBV11-2; CDR3nt: TGTGCCAGCAGCCAAGGGACGGGATGGGGAATCAGCTCTGGAAACACCATATATTTT; CDR3aa: CASSQGTGWGISSGNTIYF
abundance: -; d_gene: -; j_gene: TRBJ1-3; v_gene: TRBV7-6; CDR3nt: TGTGCCAGCAGCTTAGCAAGCGGATCTGGAAACACCATATATTTT; CDR3aa: CASSLASGSGNTIYF
abundance: -; d_gene: TRBD2; j_gene: TRBJ2-1; v_gene: TRBV7-9; CDR3nt: TGTGCCAGCAGCCCCTGGGGACTAGCGGAGTCCTACAATGAGCAGTTCTTC; CDR3aa: CASSPWGLAESYNEQFF
abundance: -; d_gene: -; j_gene: TRBJ2-1; v_gene: TRBV7-2; CDR3nt: TGTGCCAGCAGCTTCGACGGCACTAGTCCCGAGCAGTTCTTC; CDR3aa: CASSFDGTSPEQFF